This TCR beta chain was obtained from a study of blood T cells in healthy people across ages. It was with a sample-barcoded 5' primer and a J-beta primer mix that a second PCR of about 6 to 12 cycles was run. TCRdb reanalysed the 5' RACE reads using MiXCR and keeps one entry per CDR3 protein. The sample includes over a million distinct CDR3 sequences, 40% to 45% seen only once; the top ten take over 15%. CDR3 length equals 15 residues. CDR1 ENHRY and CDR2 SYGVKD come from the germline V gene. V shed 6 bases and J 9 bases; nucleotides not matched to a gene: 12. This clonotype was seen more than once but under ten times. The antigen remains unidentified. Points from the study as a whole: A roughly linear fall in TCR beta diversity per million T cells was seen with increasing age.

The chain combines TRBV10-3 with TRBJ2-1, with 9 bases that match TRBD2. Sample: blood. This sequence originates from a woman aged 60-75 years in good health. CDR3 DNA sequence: TGTGCCATCAGGACTCTAGCGGGAAGGGGAACTGAGCAGTTCTTC. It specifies CAIRTLAGRGTEQFF.